This section outlines one T cell receptor beta chain sequence together with its context. Losses at the gene ends were 1 base for V and 4 bases for J; bases not matched to a gene: 5. The CDR3 runs to 16 residues. The germline V gene encodes CDR1 SGHAT and CDR2 FQNNGV. Source study methods: Amplification with reference gene primers provided the estimates of nucleated cell counts. The repertoire was sequenced with immunoSEQ multiplex PCR; TCRdb's copy has only in-frame clones and lacks some. That table is the source of V, J and clone size, and D and trimming were worked out from the DNA. The data show fewer than 200,000 clones, around 82% seen once. The record originates from a study of blood T cell repertoires in COVID-19.

The sample taken for sequencing was PBMCs or T cells enriched from blood (not recorded which). V gene TRBV11-2 combines with J gene TRBJ2-1; 9 nucleotides agree with TRBD1. This clonotype was obtained from a woman aged 45 to 65 in a cohort exposed to, infected with or recovered from COVID-19 (not recorded which). CDR3 nucleotide sequence: TGTGCCAGCAGCTTAGGACGGGACAGGGTTTACAATGAGCAGTTCTTC. This sequence encodes CASSLGRDRVYNEQFF.